This T cell receptor (beta chain) was sequenced for a study of blood T cell repertoires in COVID-19. In the study overall: There were acute and convalescent COVID-19 samples, and they came from the United States, Italy and Spain. From T cells, B-cell-depleted T cells, or PBMCs came the material, which was cDNA or gDNA.

The CDR3 sequence is 13 residues long. Germline CDR1 LGHNA, CDR2 YNFKEQ. The ends lost 3 bases at V and 6 bases at J; junction bases unmatched: 3. This clone was counted once. As processed by the authors: For nucleated cells, counts were estimated from reference gene primer amplification. This table comes from immunoSEQ multiplex PCR, and its TCRdb copy is limited to in-frame clones, with some not included. Clonal size and the V and J genes are those of that table, whereas D and trimming came from the DNA. The sample has some 160,000 clones, 76% seen once. This chain joins TRBV4-2 and TRBJ2-3; 7 bases are a match to TRBD2. The TCR comes from a man aged 55 to 69 with acute or convalescent COVID-19. Sequencing was carried out using peripheral blood. This CDR3 is CASSQGGSDTQYF. The CDR3 DNA sequence: TGTGCCAGCAGCCAGGGCGGGAGTGATACGCAGTATTTT.